The 15 T cell receptor beta chains in this list originate from one sample, sequenced in a study of T cells after yellow fever vaccination. TCRdb reprocessed the 5' RACE reads via MiXCR and lists one record per CDR3 protein. The sample consists of about 510,000 distinct CDR3 sequences, just over 20% of them appearing once. The sequences come from PBMCs, collected approximately 22 days after the first yellow fever vaccination. These receptors originate from a man aged 18 to 30 who received the YFV17D yellow fever vaccine.

V gene TRBV5-1 combines with J gene TRBJ2-5; maybe TRBD1 (6 bases). Germline lookup yields CDR1 SGHRS and CDR2 YFSETQ. The CDR3 sequence is 15 residues long. The V gene lost 4 bases and the J gene lost 5 bases, with 18 bases spanning the gap. CDR3 sequence (DNA): TGCGCCAGCAGCCAAAACAGGGTCCCGGGGGAGACCCAGTACTTC. This codes for CASSQNRVPGETQYF.

The gene calls are TRBV7-8 and TRBJ1-5; 9 bases match TRBD1. This CDR3 is 15 amino acids long. V lost 8 bases and J lost 6; bases outside the gene matches: 11. Germline loops: CDR1 SGHVS, CDR2 FQNEAQ. The CDR3 nucleotides are TGTGCCAGCCTCCGATCGTACAGGGGGCCTCAGCCCCAGCATTTT. Translating it yields CASLRSYRGPQPQHF.

This clonotype was counted a few times. V usage is TRBV4-3 and J usage is TRBJ2-2; D perhaps matches TRBD1 (6 bases). The germline V gene encodes CDR1 LGHNA and CDR2 YSLEER. Trimming pared 4 bases from V and 3 bases from J, leaving 12 bases between. CDR3 length equals 15 residues. The CDR3, as DNA: TGCGCCAGCAGCCCCAGATCAGGGGACACCGGGGAGCTGTTTTTT. It yields the protein CASSPRSGDTGELFF.

The chain combines TRBV13 with TRBJ2-3; 11 bases map to TRBD2. Germline CDR1 and CDR2: PRHDT and FYEKMQ (reference sequence). V gave up 6 bases and J gave up 1 base; unmatched junction bases: 12. The CDR3 sequence is 18 residues long. CDR3 sequence: CASSGTSGGLRGTDTQYF. CDR3 nucleotides: TGTGCCAGCAGTGGTACTAGCGGGGGACTTAGGGGCACAGATACGCAGTATTTT.

The chain uses TRBV3-1 and TRBJ1-1; D gene unclear. Germline V CDR1 and CDR2: LGHDT, YNNKEL (reference sequence). The CDR3 length is 15 residues. The V and J ends lost 0 bases and 0 bases respectively, with 8 bases between them. As DNA, the CDR3 is TGTGCCAGCAGCCAAGAACGGATGATGAACACTGAAGCTTTCTTT. Its protein product is CASSQERMMNTEAFF.

The rearrangement links TRBV5-1 to TRBJ2-3, with D possibly TRBD2 on 7 matching bases. The CDR3 sequence is 14 residues long. The germline V gene has CDR1 SGHRS and CDR2 YFSETQ. Trimming pared 7 bases from V and 4 bases from J, leaving 16 bases between. The CDR3 sequence is CASGGGGVADTQYF. The DNA of the CDR3 is TGCGCCAGCGGGGGCGGGGGAGTGGCAGATACGCAGTATTTT.

The rearrangement joins TRBV12-3 or TRBV12-4 to TRBJ2-1; 7 bases are a match to TRBD1. The V gene end was trimmed by 6 bases and the J gene end by 4 bases; junction bases not matched to a gene: 9. There are 15 residues in the CDR3. The CDR3 DNA reads TGTGCCAGCAGCGACCCTCGGGACAGTTACAATGAGCAGTTCTTC. It specifies CASSDPRDSYNEQFF.

This clonotype has just a few counts. The chain has TRBV29-1 and TRBJ2-7; D not certain. V was cut by 3 bases and J by 4 bases, with 7 bases left in between. The CDR3 is 11 residues long. Germline V gene data show CDR1 as SQVTM and CDR2 as ANQGSEA. The chain's CDR3 is CSVEVAYEQYF. CDR3 sequence (DNA): TGCAGCGTTGAGGTAGCTTACGAGCAGTACTTC.

This chain links TRBV6-1 with TRBJ2-7; D perhaps matches TRBD2 (5 bases). Germline CDR1 and CDR2: MNHNS and SASEGT. Trimming removed 6 bases from V and 0 bases from J, with 12 bases in between. The CDR3 spans 14 residues. CDR3 loop: CASSNSGTSYEQYF. The CDR3 DNA follows: TGTGCCAGCAGCAACAGCGGTACCTCCTACGAGCAGTACTTC.

This clonotype was seen more than once but under ten times. V usage is TRBV12-3 or TRBV12-4 and J usage is TRBJ1-5, with no clear D. The CDR3 totals 15 residues. Trimming removed 8 bases at V and 4 bases at J, with 18 bases between. The CDR3 reads CASFNPGSPNQPQHF. The CDR3 bases are TGTGCCAGCTTCAACCCGGGATCCCCAAATCAGCCCCAGCATTTT.

This clonotype has more than one count but fewer than ten. V usage is TRBV5-1 and J usage is TRBJ1-5; D ambiguous. CDR3 length: 14 amino acids. The germline V gene has CDR1 SGHRS and CDR2 YFSETQ. V lost 0 bases and J lost 7, with 11 bases in between. In DNA, the CDR3 is TGCGCCAGCAGCTTGGGTCCGGGAGACCAGCCCCAGCATTTT. It encodes CASSLGPGDQPQHF.

The genes are TRBV10-3 and TRBJ2-1; 7 nucleotides agree with TRBD1. Per germline, CDR1 ENHRY and CDR2 SYGVKD. The CDR3 runs 13 residues. J gave up 10 bases and V 4 bases, and 7 bases lay outside the gene matches. DNA of the CDR3: TGTGCCATCAGTGGTCAGGGGGTGATAGAGCAGTTCTTC. Translation: CAISGQGVIEQFF.

The V gene is TRBV20-1, the J gene TRBJ1-1; weak D call: TRBD1 (6 bases). V lost 3 bases and J 1 base, leaving 12 bases between the germline ends. CDR3 length equals 14 residues. CDR1 and CDR2 (germline): DFQATT, SNEGSKA (reference sequence). The CDR3 here is CSASKGGGNTEAFF. CDR3 bases: TGCAGTGCTAGTAAGGGGGGAGGGAACACTGAAGCTTTCTTT.

The gene calls are TRBV7-2 and TRBJ2-3; D gene ambiguous. Trimming stripped 10 bases from V and 1 base from J, with 12 bases between. CDR1 is SGHTA and CDR2 is FQGNSA in the germline V gene. The CDR3 spans 13 residues. The CDR3, as DNA: TGTGCCACCGGCGTGATGGGCACAGATACGCAGTATTTT. This gives the protein CATGVMGTDTQYF.

The chain uses TRBV5-1 and TRBJ2-7; D is undetermined. CDR3 length: 15 amino acids. The V end was cut by 6 bases, the J end by 0 bases, with 16 bases between. Per germline, CDR1 SGHRS and CDR2 YFSETQ. CDR3 nucleotide sequence: TGCGCCAGCAACCCCCAAGGGCAGGTCTCCTACGAGCAGTACGTC. It codes for CASNPQGQVSYEQYV.